These 32 T cell receptor beta chains came from one sample sequenced in a study of post-analysis software for immune sequencing data. Study results and limitations: Higher frequency in patients than in controls was seen for five TRBV segments, with TRBV5-6, TRBV5-1 and TRBV20-1 among them.

Incorporated into the TCR beta cDNA libraries were unique molecular identifiers, which served to reduce PCR and sequencing biases. TCRdb recomputed calls from the PCR reads with MiXCR, one row per CDR3 protein. The profile shows a few hundred thousand distinct CDR3 sequences, less than 40% of them singletons. Which antigens these TCRs recognize remains unknown. The sample taken for sequencing was blood. The source is a girl aged 2-10 years with multiple sclerosis.

There are a few counts of this clonotype. The V gene is TRBV10-3, the J gene TRBJ1-2; 9 bases fit TRBD1. Unmatched junction bases numbered 4, after V lost 2 bases and J lost 6 bases. This CDR3 has 14 amino acids. Germline V gene data show CDR1 as ENHRY and CDR2 as SYGVKD. DNA for the CDR3: TGTGCCATCAGTGAGCTGGGACAGGGTCATGGCTACACCTTC. Its translation is CAISELGQGHGYTF.

The V gene is TRBV28, the J gene TRBJ1-5, with D possibly being TRBD1 (5 bases). The V and J ends lost 5 bases and 0 bases respectively, with 20 bases between them. The CDR3 covers 18 residues. Germline V gives CDR1 MDHEN, CDR2 SYDVKM. CDR3 region: CASSKTALGHYSNQPQHF. In DNA, the CDR3 is TGTGCCAGCAGTAAGACAGCCCTAGGCCATTATAGCAATCAGCCCCAGCATTTT.

The chain uses TRBV5-1 and TRBJ2-5; 9 bases fit TRBD1. J gave up 3 bases and V 4 bases, and 7 bases lay outside the gene matches. Looked up from germline, CDR1 is SGHRS and CDR2 is YFSETQ. The length of the CDR3 is 15 residues. The CDR3 DNA follows: TGCGCCAGCAGCGAGACGACAGGGGGTAAAGAGACCCAGTACTTC. This encodes CASSETTGGKETQYF. The complete variable domain, with remaining parts taken from reference TRBV5-1 and TRBJ2-5, reads KAGVTQTPRYLIKTRGQQVTLSCSPISGHRSVSWYQQTPGQGLQFLFEYFSETQRNKGNFPGRFSGRQFSNSRSEMNVSTLELGDSALYLCASSETTGGKETQYFGPGTRLLVL.

This clonotype was picked up a small number of times. This chain joins TRBV12-3 or TRBV12-4 and TRBJ1-2; 7 nucleotides agree with TRBD1. The CDR3 covers 15 residues. The trim removed 5 bases at V and 5 bases at J, leaving 11 bases unmatched. CDR3 loop: CASSRQGPLEYGYTF. DNA for the CDR3: TGTGCCAGCAGTCGACAGGGACCCCTGGAATATGGCTACACCTTC.

In its sample, this clonotype was seen a few times. The chain carries TRBV4-1 and TRBJ1-2; D remains ambiguous. The CDR3 covers 14 residues. Trimming cost V 6 bases and J 4 bases, with 15 bases left between them. CDR1 is MGHRA, CDR2 YSYEKL, per germline. CDR3 sequence reads: CASRRVGAGYGYTF. The CDR3 DNA is TGCGCCAGCAGACGGGTCGGAGCCGGCTATGGCTACACCTTC.

The chain recombines TRBV7-2 with TRBJ2-5; 8 bases match TRBD1. The DNA matches TRBJ2-7 better at its end, which makes the J call doubtful. The CDR3 spans 16 residues. Germline V gives CDR1 SGHTA, CDR2 FQGNSA. The CDR3 sequence: CASSFRGQGGAFEQYF. The CDR3 nucleotides are TGTGCCAGCAGCTTTCGCGGACAGGGAGGAGCGTTCGAGCAGTACTTC.

This chain connects TRBV5-6 to TRBJ2-3; D unresolved. The V gene's germline CDR1 is SGHDT and CDR2 YYEEEE. The V gene lost 2 bases and the J gene lost 8 bases, with 18 bases spanning the gap. This CDR3 has 15 residues. The CDR3 DNA is TGTGCCAGCAGCTTATCGGTACAGCGAATGACTACGCAGTATTTT. It is translated as CASSLSVQRMTTQYF.

V is TRBV20-1 and J is TRBJ1-2; D is ambiguous. V shed 4 bases and J shed 0 bases, with 9 bases lying between them. The CDR3 spans 13 residues. Germline values: CDR1 DFQATT, CDR2 SNEGSKA (reference sequence). CDR3 protein: CSAISRANYGYTF. The CDR3 DNA reads as TGCAGTGCTATCTCTCGAGCTAACTATGGCTACACCTTC.

This sequence joins TRBV20-1 and TRBJ2-1; D possibly matches TRBD1 or TRBD2 (9 bases each). CDR1 DFQATT and CDR2 SNEGSKA come from the germline V gene (reference sequence). V lost 4 bases and J 7 bases, leaving 23 bases between the germline ends. This CDR3 comprises 16 residues. The CDR3 DNA follows: TGCAGTGCTACCACCTCGGACAGGGGACTAGCAAATGAGCAGTTCTTC. Protein product: CSATTSDRGLANEQFF.

There are a few counts of this clonotype. V gene TRBV4-1 combines with J gene TRBJ2-7; D may be TRBD2 (7 bases). V dropped 4 bases and J dropped 0 bases, with 16 bases sitting between them. The CDR3 has 16 amino acids. Germline CDR1 MGHRA, CDR2 YSYEKL. DNA of the CDR3: TGCGCCAGCAGCCCGAGGGGGGGTCTTTACTCCTACGAGCAGTACTTC. Encoded protein: CASSPRGGLYSYEQYF.

The gene calls are TRBV12-3 or TRBV12-4 and TRBJ1-2; 9 bases are shared with TRBD1. This CDR3 has 14 amino acids. V lost 3 bases and J lost 8; bases outside the gene matches: 7. This CDR3 is CASSLDRGKSGYTF. CDR3 coding DNA: TGTGCCAGCAGTTTGGACAGGGGAAAAAGCGGCTACACCTTC.

In its sample, this clonotype was seen a few times. This chain uses TRBV29-1 with TRBJ2-1; TRBD2 matches 9 bases. Germline V gives CDR1 SQVTM, CDR2 ANQGSEA. The CDR3 is 13 residues long. With V trimmed by 6 bases and J by 2 bases, 2 bases remained unmatched. CDR3 coding DNA: TGCAGCGTCCGGACTAGCGCCTACAATGAGCAGTTCTTC. It codes for CSVRTSAYNEQFF.

The chain recombines TRBV6-1 with TRBJ2-2, with 9 positions matching TRBD1. The germline V gene encodes CDR1 MNHNS and CDR2 SASEGT. This CDR3 is 17 amino acids long. Trimming removed 7 bases from V and 4 bases from J; junction bases left unmatched: 13. The CDR3 here is CASIALQGAGGTGELFF. DNA for the CDR3: TGTGCCAGCATCGCCCTACAGGGGGCGGGTGGCACCGGGGAGCTGTTTTTT.

This clonotype was recorded only once. The V call is TRBV7-2, the J call TRBJ1-5, with a possible D match to TRBD1 (5 bases). The CDR3 consists of 20 residues. Germline lookup yields CDR1 SGHTA and CDR2 FQGNSA. Trimming cost V 2 bases and J 3 bases, with 26 bases left between them. The CDR3 is CASSLYTISGWDRNNQPQHF. CDR3 in DNA: TGTGCCAGCAGCTTATATACGATCTCGGGCTGGGACCGCAACAATCAGCCCCAGCATTTT.

This clonotype was counted only a few times. The chain uses TRBV11-2 and TRBJ2-1, with D uncertain. The ends were cut back, 1 base at V and 14 bases at J, with 12 bases in the middle. Per germline, CDR1 SGHAT and CDR2 FQNNGV. The CDR3 is 12 residues long. CDR3 in amino acids: CASSLGPEIEFF. The CDR3 nucleotides read TGTGCCAGCAGCTTAGGACCAGAAATTGAGTTCTTC.

In regard to this clonotype: It is likely a read error, because the conserved phenylalanine at the end of the CDR3 is missing. It is unclear where the CDR3 begins or ends on the DNA, so no DNA is shown, and the CDR3 is as TCRdb lists it. The rearrangement joins TRBV5-1 to TRBJ2-6; the D call of TRBD2 is as the table states it, not checked on the DNA. The germline V gene has CDR1 SGHRS and CDR2 YFSETQ. The CDR3 has 18 residues if both end residues are counted. CDR3 amino acids: CASSLEEGKYSGANVRTY.

The chain uses TRBV3-1 and TRBJ1-2; tentatively, D is TRBD1 (5 bases). Germline V gene data show CDR1 as LGHDT and CDR2 as YNNKEL (reference sequence). Trimming removed 11 bases at V and 6 bases at J, with 16 bases between. This CDR3 spans 12 amino acids. The CDR3 here is CAARGRGNGYTF. The CDR3 bases are TGTGCCGCAAGGGGTAGAGGGAATGGCTACACCTTC.

This clonotype was recorded a few times. V is TRBV20-1 and J is TRBJ2-3; 12 positions match TRBD2. This CDR3 region has 15 residues. V trimming: 4 bases; J trimming: 6 bases; junction bases outside the gene matches: 8. Per germline, CDR1 DFQATT and CDR2 SNEGSKA (reference sequence). CDR3 sequence reads: CSAIRTSGMEDTQYF. Written as DNA, the CDR3 is TGCAGTGCTATAAGGACTAGCGGGATGGAGGATACGCAGTATTTT.

V and J are TRBV24-1 and TRBJ2-1, with D maybe TRBD1 (7 bases). With the DNA end fitting TRBJ2-7 better, the J assignment may be wrong. CDR1 and CDR2 from the germline V gene are KGHDR and SFDVKD. The CDR3 spans 19 residues. CDR3 bases: TGTGCCACCAGTCAACCCGGGGGACCTAAGGGGGCCAGTTACAATGAGCAGTACTTC. This encodes CATSQPGGPKGASYNEQYF.

This clonotype was counted between two and nine times. The gene calls are TRBV28 and TRBJ2-7; D call uncertain. Trimming took 0 bases from V and 2 from J, leaving 8 bases between them. Germline V gene data show CDR1 as MDHEN and CDR2 as SYDVKM. The CDR3 length is 14 residues. The CDR3 DNA reads TGTGCCAGCAGTTTATGGAGCCAAACCTACGAGCAGTACTTC. It codes for CASSLWSQTYEQYF.

This clonotype was counted a single time. This chain links TRBV29-1 with TRBJ2-1, with TRBD2 identical over 8 bases. Germline CDR1 reads SQVTM; CDR2 reads ANQGSEA. The V gene end was trimmed by 4 bases and the J gene end by 3 bases; junction bases not matched to a gene: 2. The CDR3 runs to 13 residues. The CDR3 nucleotides are TGCAGCGTTGTACTAGCGGTCTACAATGAGCAGTTCTTC. Translating it yields CSVVLAVYNEQFF.

This sequence joins TRBV29-1 and TRBJ2-5; D not certain. The DNA end is more similar to TRBJ2-7, so the J call may be wrong. Per the germline V gene, CDR1 is SQVTM and CDR2 is ANQGSEA. The length of the CDR3 is 15 residues. CDR3 amino acids: CSVVSIAPGAYEQYF. CDR3 bases: TGCAGCGTTGTCTCAATCGCCCCAGGAGCCTACGAGCAGTACTTC.

This clonotype was counted a few times. This chain links TRBV29-1 with TRBJ2-1; 8 nucleotides align to TRBD2. The CDR3 contains 14 residues. Germline V lookup: CDR1 SQVTM, CDR2 ANQGSEA. Trimming at V came to 7 bases and at J to 7 bases, leaving 12 bases not matched to a gene. The CDR3 loop reads CSACGRAGDNEQFF. CDR3 sequence (DNA): TGCAGCGCCTGCGGGAGAGCGGGGGATAATGAGCAGTTCTTC.

The rearrangement uses TRBV10-3 and TRBJ2-2, with no clear D. Trimming cost V 7 bases and J 0 bases, with 6 bases left between them. The CDR3 is made up of 13 amino acids. Germline V gives CDR1 ENHRY, CDR2 SYGVKD. The CDR3 protein is CAIKVANTGELFF. The CDR3 DNA follows: TGTGCCATCAAGGTGGCGAACACCGGGGAGCTGTTTTTT.

This clonotype has a handful of counts. This chain connects TRBV9 to TRBJ1-4; maybe TRBD1 (5 bases). In germline, CDR1 is SGDLS, CDR2 YYNGEE. With 4 bases removed from V and 5 bases from J, the gap between germline ends came to 18 bases. The CDR3 consists of 16 residues. This CDR3 reads CASSPMGQTLNEKLFF. The CDR3 nucleotides are TGTGCCAGCAGCCCCATGGGGCAGACCCTGAATGAAAAACTGTTTTTT.

This clonotype was counted once. Here the CDR3 reads CSVIRGFGNSPLHF. The CDR3 DNA reads as TGCAGTGTCATTCGCGGTTTTGGGAATTCACCCCTCCACTTT. This rearrangement joins TRBV20-1 to TRBJ1-6; D is unclear. Trimming took off 7 bases at V and 7 bases at J, with 17 bases between the two ends. The CDR3 totals 14 residues. The germline CDR1 and CDR2 sequences are DFQATT and SNEGSKA (reference sequence).

The chain employs TRBV3-1 and TRBJ1-2; perhaps TRBD1 as D (5 bases). This CDR3 spans 15 amino acids. Trimming took 0 bases from V and 0 from J, leaving 8 bases between them. CDR1 and CDR2 (germline): LGHDT, YNNKEL (reference sequence). The CDR3 spells CASSQDPTANYGYTF. The CDR3 DNA sequence: TGTGCCAGCAGCCAAGATCCGACAGCTAACTATGGCTACACCTTC. Full variable domain (outside the CDR3, taken from reference TRBV3-1 and TRBJ1-2): DTAVSQTPKYLVTQMGNDKSIKCEQNLGHDTMYWYKQDSKKFLKIMFSYNNKELIINETVPNRFSPKSPDKAHLNLHINSLELGDSAVYFCASSQDPTANYGYTFGSGTRLTVV.

This clonotype was detected only once. A junction end diverges from the germline sequence, so it may reflect a read error. The chain employs TRBV12-3 or TRBV12-4 and TRBJ2-3; TRBD1 aligns across 7 bases. The CDR3 is 16 amino acids. DNA for the CDR3: TGTGCCAGCAGCCAAAGACAGGGAGCTAGCACAGACACGCAGTATTTT. Translation: CASSQRQGASTDTQYF.

The chain employs TRBV7-9 and TRBJ2-6, with a weak D call TRBD1 (5 bases). Trimming pared 1 base from V and 0 bases from J, leaving 7 bases between. This CDR3 comprises 16 residues. CDR1 is SEHNR, CDR2 FQNEAQ, per germline (reference sequence). This CDR3 reads CASSLVGDSGANVLTF. The CDR3, as DNA: TGTGCCAGCAGCTTAGTAGGGGACTCTGGGGCCAACGTCCTGACTTTC.

The chain couples TRBV9 to TRBJ2-3; D is perhaps TRBD1 or TRBD2 (5 bases each). Between the trimmed V and J ends, which lost 6 bases and 2 bases, there was a span of 16 bases. CDR3 length: 15 amino acids. The germline gives CDR1 SGDLS, CDR2 YYNGEE. CDR3 in DNA: TGTGCCAGCAAGAGGGGTGACTCTCACACAGATACGCAGTATTTT. It encodes CASKRGDSHTDTQYF.

The chain uses TRBV20-1 and TRBJ2-4; TRBD2 is a possible D gene (5 bases). The J call may be mistaken, given a closer DNA end match to TRBJ2-7. The V gene's germline CDR1 is DFQATT and CDR2 SNEGSKA (reference sequence). The CDR3 covers 13 residues. As DNA, the CDR3 is TGCAGTGCTATCTGGGAGTCAAGCTACGAGCAGTACTTC. The encoded protein is CSAIWESSYEQYF.

The chain combines TRBV2 with TRBJ2-6, with unresolved D. V lost 2 bases, J lost 0 bases, and 8 bases lay in between. The CDR3 contains 16 residues. Germline CDR1 and CDR2: SNHLY and FYNNEI. The CDR3 DNA reads TGTGCCAGCAGTGAAAAGTGGATCTCTGGGGCCAACGTCCTGACTTTC. This sequence encodes CASSEKWISGANVLTF.